Only a few counts were recorded for the clone carrying this T cell receptor (beta chain). Its matching antigen is unknown. The data belong to a study of T cell responses to AZD1222 COVID-19 vaccine. General study points: Baseline serostatus was positive in only six AZD1222 recipients. Among vaccine-associated CD4 TCRs, coverage spanned spike, with dominance at 160-218 and 743-854. No day 14 peak samples; only post-peak repertoires were characterized.

CDR3 size: 12 residues. V lost 5 bases and J 1 base, leaving 5 bases between the germline ends. Germline lookup yields CDR1 LGHDT and CDR2 YNNKEL (reference sequence). The protocol was immunoSEQ multiplex PCR, while the TCRdb copy is restricted to in-frame clones and leaves out a portion. The sample shows over 150,000 clones, 88% of them seen only once. The chain is built from TRBV3-1 (or the pseudogene TRBV3-2) and TRBJ1-2; no definite D call. Sample: peripheral blood, taken 28 days after the second AZD1222 dose. The receptor was isolated from an adult who received the AZD1222 COVID-19 vaccine. The CDR3 sequence is CASSGSNYGYTF. The CDR3 nucleotides read TGTGCCAGCAGCGGGAGTAACTATGGCTACACCTTC.